These 13 T cell receptor beta chains originate from one sample sequenced in a study of blood T cell repertoires in COVID-19. Repertoires were generated with immunoSEQ multiplex PCR, while TCRdb's copy carries only in-frame clones and drops some. Of around 210,000 clones listed, 75% to 85% are singletons. Sequenced material: peripheral blood. Source of these receptors: a middle-aged man with COVID-19, enrolled during active disease.

The chain links TRBV2 to TRBJ1-4; 7 positions match TRBD1. There are 16 residues in the CDR3. Unmatched junction bases numbered 7, after V lost 6 bases and J lost 0 bases. The germline CDR1 and CDR2 sequences are SNHLY and FYNNEI. CDR3 bases: TGTGCCAGCAGCCCCGACAGGGTTTCAACTAATGAAAAACTGTTTTTT. This gives the protein CASSPDRVSTNEKLFF.

J is TRBJ1-6 and V is TRBV4-1; 8 bases are shared with TRBD1. CDR1 and CDR2 from the germline V gene are MGHRA and YSYEKL. V gave up 2 bases and J gave up 14 bases; unmatched junction bases: 11. The CDR3 has 15 amino acids. The CDR3 nucleotides read TGCGCCAGCAGCCAATTTTTACAGGGGGAGGGTACCCTCCACTTT. Residues: CASSQFLQGEGTLHF.

The V and J genes are TRBV18 and TRBJ2-5; 11 bases line up with TRBD2. Germline CDR1 and CDR2: KGHSH and LQKENI. The CDR3 loop spans 16 amino acids. The junction had 13 bases not matched to a gene; V was cut back by 6 bases and J by 7 bases. Here the CDR3 reads CASSPPSGGPAGTQYF. The CDR3 DNA follows: TGTGCCAGCTCCCCCCCTAGCGGGGGGCCCGCCGGGACCCAGTACTTC.

The gene calls are TRBV7-3 and TRBJ1-4; possible D gene TRBD1, 5 bases. The CDR3 sequence is 14 residues long. Looked up from germline, CDR1 is SGHTA and CDR2 is FQGTGA. V lost 5 bases, J lost 1 base, and 8 bases lay in between. Here the CDR3 reads CASSRGGTNEKLFF. The DNA for the CDR3 is TGTGCCAGCAGCCGGGGGGGAACTAATGAAAAACTGTTTTTT.

This clone came up once. The chain links TRBV20-1 to TRBJ1-2; 7 nucleotides align to TRBD1. The germline gives CDR1 DFQATT, CDR2 SNEGSKA (reference sequence). Trimming at V came to 8 bases and at J to 5 bases, leaving 5 bases not matched to a gene. The CDR3 runs to 11 residues. In DNA, the CDR3 is TGCAGTATTCAGGGGGTATATGGCTACACCTTC. The encoded protein is CSIQGVYGYTF.

The chain employs TRBV6-5 and TRBJ1-1; D gene uncertain. Trimming removed 8 bases from V and 0 bases from J, with 10 bases in between. Germline CDR1 and CDR2: MNHEY and SVGAGI. CDR3 length equals 13 residues. Here the CDR3 reads CASWARMNTEAFF. The CDR3 DNA is TGTGCCAGCTGGGCAAGAATGAACACTGAAGCTTTCTTT.

The rearrangement joins TRBV7-8 to TRBJ1-2; D is perhaps TRBD1 (5 bases). Per germline, CDR1 SGHVS and CDR2 FQNEAQ. The CDR3 contains 15 residues. V was clipped by 2 bases and J by 2 bases, with 12 bases between them. The CDR3 coding sequence is TGTGCCAGCAGCTTAAGTAAGGGGCGCAACTATGGCTACACCTTC. Encoded protein: CASSLSKGRNYGYTF.

This chain connects TRBV9 to TRBJ2-2, with 10 bases that match TRBD2. This CDR3 is built from 15 residues. Germline V gene sequence: CDR1 SGDLS, CDR2 YYNGEE. J lost 5 bases, V lost 4 bases, and 5 bases had no gene match. As DNA, the CDR3 is TGTGCCAGCAGCTTTAGCGGGGGGCGGACCGGGGAGCTGTTTTTT. As protein: CASSFSGGRTGELFF.

The gene calls are TRBV27 and TRBJ2-5, with TRBD2 matching over 9 bases. Germline CDR1 is MNHEY and CDR2 is SMNVEV (reference sequence). J lost 5 bases, V lost 2 bases, and 6 bases had no gene match. The CDR3 extends over 15 amino acids. The CDR3 DNA reads TGTGCCAGCAGTTTAGTGCGGGGGGGCCATGAGACCCAGTACTTC. Amino acids: CASSLVRGGHETQYF.

This clone was observed a single time. The chain employs TRBV5-1 and TRBJ2-5, with 8 bases lining up with TRBD1. V shed 5 bases and J 2 bases; nucleotides not matched to a gene: 8. The CDR3 is 15 residues long. Germline V gives CDR1 SGHRS, CDR2 YFSETQ. For the CDR3, the DNA is TGCGCCAGCAGTTTCGACAGGGGCAGGCAAGAGACCCAGTACTTC. It translates to CASSFDRGRQETQYF.

This clone was detected once. This chain links TRBV30 with TRBJ1-1; D is undetermined. The CDR3 spans 12 residues. Trimming removed 0 bases at V and 7 bases at J, with 9 bases between. Germline V gene sequence: CDR1 GTSNPN, CDR2 SVGIG (reference sequence). Here the CDR3 DNA reads TGTGCCTGGAGTGTACTACACCATGAAGCTTTCTTT. Its translation is CAWSVLHHEAFF.

The chain carries TRBV13 and TRBJ2-7, with D perhaps matching TRBD1 (6 bases). Germline CDR1 PRHDT, CDR2 FYEKMQ (reference sequence). The V end lost 5 bases, the J end lost 2 bases, and 13 bases lay between the germline ends. The CDR3 spans 14 residues. CDR3 residues: CASSRRTETYEQYF. The DNA for the CDR3 is TGTGCCAGCAGCCGCCGGACAGAAACCTACGAGCAGTACTTC.

The genes are TRBV27 and TRBJ2-7; D unclear. Between the trimmed V and J ends, which lost 10 bases and 3 bases, there was a span of 4 bases. There are 9 residues in the CDR3. Germline lookup yields CDR1 MNHEY and CDR2 SMNVEV (reference sequence). In nucleotides, the CDR3 is TGTGCCACCTACTACGAGCAGTACTTC. Amino acid sequence: CATYYEQYF.